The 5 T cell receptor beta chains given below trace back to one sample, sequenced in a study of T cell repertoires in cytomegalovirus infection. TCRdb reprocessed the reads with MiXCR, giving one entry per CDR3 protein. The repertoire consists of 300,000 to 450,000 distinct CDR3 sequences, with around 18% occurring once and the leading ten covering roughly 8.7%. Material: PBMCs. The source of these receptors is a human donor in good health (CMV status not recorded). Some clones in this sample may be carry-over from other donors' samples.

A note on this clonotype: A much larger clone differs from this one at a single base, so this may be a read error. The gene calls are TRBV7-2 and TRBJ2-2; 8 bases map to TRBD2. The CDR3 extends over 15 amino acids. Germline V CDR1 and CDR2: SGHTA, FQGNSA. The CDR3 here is CASTLGLAGTGELFF. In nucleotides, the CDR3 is TGTGCCAGCACCTTAGGTCTAGCGGGCACCGGGGAGCTGTTTTTT. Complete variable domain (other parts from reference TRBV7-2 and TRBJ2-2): GAGVSQSPSNKVTEKGKDVELRCDPISGHTALYWYRQSLGQGLEFLIYFQGNSAPDKSGLPSDRFSAERTGGSVSTLTIQRTQQEDSAVYLCASTLGLAGTGELFFGEGSRLTVL.

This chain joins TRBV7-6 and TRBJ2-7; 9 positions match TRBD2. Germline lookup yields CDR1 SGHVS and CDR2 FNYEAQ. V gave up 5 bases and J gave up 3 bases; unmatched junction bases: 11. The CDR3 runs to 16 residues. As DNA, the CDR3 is TGTGCCAGCAGCCAGATCGGGACTAGCCGCAGCTACGAGCAGTACTTC. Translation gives CASSQIGTSRSYEQYF. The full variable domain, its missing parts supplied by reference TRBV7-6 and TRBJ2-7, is GAGVSQSPRYKVTKRGQDVALRCDPISGHVSLYWYRQALGQGPEFLTYFNYEAQQDKSGLPNDRFSAERPEGSISTLTIQRTEQRDSAMYRCASSQIGTSRSYEQYFGPGTRLTVT.

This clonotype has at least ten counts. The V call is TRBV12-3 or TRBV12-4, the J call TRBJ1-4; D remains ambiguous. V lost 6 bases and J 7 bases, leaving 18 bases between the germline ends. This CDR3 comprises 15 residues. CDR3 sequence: CASRPNGIASEKLFF. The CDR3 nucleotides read TGTGCCAGCAGGCCGAACGGAATAGCGTCTGAAAAACTGTTTTTT.

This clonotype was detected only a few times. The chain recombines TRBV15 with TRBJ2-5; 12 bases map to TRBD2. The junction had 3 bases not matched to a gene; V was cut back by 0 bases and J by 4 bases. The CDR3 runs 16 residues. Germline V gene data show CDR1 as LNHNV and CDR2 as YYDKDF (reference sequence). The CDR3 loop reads CATSREASGGGETQYF. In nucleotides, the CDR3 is TGTGCCACCAGCAGAGAGGCTAGCGGGGGGGGAGAGACCCAGTACTTC.

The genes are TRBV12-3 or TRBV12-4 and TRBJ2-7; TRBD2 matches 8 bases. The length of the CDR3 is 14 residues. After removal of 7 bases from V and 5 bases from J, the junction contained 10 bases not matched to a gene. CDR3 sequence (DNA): TGTGCCAGCACACCAGCGGGGGCCCCTAACGAGCAGTACTTC. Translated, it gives CASTPAGAPNEQYF.